This T cell receptor (beta chain) was profiled in a study of OX40 agonist ivuxolimab in advanced cancers. Across the study: Dose-escalation patients had hepatocellular carcinoma, melanoma, renal cell or head and neck cancer.

This table comes from immunoSEQ multiplex PCR, and its TCRdb copy is limited to in-frame clones, with some not included. The sample consists of 58,000 or so clones, nearly 90% of them appearing once. Here the sequenced sample was CD4+ or CD8+ T cells sorted from blood, taken in a trial of the OX40 agonist ivuxolimab. The sequence was obtained from an adult with an advanced solid tumor such as melanoma, head and neck, liver or kidney cancer.

The DNA for the CDR3 is TGTGCCTGGAGTGTCCGGGGGTTCATGAACACTGAAGCTTTCTTT. Its translation: CAWSVRGFMNTEAFF. V gene TRBV30 combines with J gene TRBJ1-1; weak D call: TRBD1 (5 bases). Deletions cut 0 bases from V and 0 bases from J, with 11 bases between. Germline V gene data show CDR1 as GTSNPN and CDR2 as SVGIG (reference sequence). This CDR3 has 15 residues.